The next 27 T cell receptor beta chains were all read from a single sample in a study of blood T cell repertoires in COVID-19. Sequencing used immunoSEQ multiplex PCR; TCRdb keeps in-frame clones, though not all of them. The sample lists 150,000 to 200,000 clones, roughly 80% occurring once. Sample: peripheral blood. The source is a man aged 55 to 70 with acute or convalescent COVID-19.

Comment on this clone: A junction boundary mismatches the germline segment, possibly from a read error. The CDR3 loop is CASSFAQGRLNTEAFF. As DNA, the CDR3 is TGTGCCAGCAGCTTTGCTCAGGGGCGATTGAATACTGAAGCTTTCTTT. The chain carries TRBV5-8 and TRBJ1-1; a possible D gene is TRBD1 (6 bases). CDR3 size: 16 residues. Germline-derived CDR1 and CDR2 are SGHTS and YDEGEE.

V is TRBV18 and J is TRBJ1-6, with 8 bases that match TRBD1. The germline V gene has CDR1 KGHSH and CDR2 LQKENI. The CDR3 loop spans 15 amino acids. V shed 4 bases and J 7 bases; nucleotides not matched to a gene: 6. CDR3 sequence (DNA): TGTGCCAGCTCACGACCGGACAGGGAAAATTCACCCCTCCACTTT. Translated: CASSRPDRENSPLHF.

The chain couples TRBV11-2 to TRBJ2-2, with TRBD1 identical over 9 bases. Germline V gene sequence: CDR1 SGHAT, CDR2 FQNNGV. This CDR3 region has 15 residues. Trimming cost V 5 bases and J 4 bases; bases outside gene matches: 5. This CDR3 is CASSPLQGATGELFF. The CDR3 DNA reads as TGTGCCAGCAGCCCACTACAGGGGGCCACCGGGGAGCTGTTTTTT. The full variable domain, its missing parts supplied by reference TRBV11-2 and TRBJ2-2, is EAGVAQSPRYKIIEKRQSVAFWCNPISGHATLYWYQQILGQGPKLLIQFQNNGVVDDSQLPKDRFSAERLKGVDSTLKIQPAKLEDSAVYLCASSPLQGATGELFFGEGSRLTVL.

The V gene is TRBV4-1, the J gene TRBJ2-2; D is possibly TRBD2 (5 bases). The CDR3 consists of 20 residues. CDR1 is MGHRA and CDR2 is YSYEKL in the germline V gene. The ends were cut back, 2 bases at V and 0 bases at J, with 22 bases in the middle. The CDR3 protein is CASSQRVGRGLASNTGELFF. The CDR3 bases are TGCGCCAGCAGCCAAAGGGTAGGTCGGGGATTGGCCTCGAACACCGGGGAGCTGTTTTTT.

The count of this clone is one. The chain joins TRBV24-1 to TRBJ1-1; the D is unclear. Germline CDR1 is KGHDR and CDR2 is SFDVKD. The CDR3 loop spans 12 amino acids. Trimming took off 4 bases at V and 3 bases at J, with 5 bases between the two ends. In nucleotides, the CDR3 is TGTGCCACCAGTGAACGGGACACTGAAGCTTTCTTT. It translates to CATSERDTEAFF.

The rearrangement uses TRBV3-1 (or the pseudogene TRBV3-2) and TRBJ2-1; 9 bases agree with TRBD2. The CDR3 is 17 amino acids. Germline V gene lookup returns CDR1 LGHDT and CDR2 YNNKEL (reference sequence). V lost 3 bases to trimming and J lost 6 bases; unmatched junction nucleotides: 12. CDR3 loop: CASSQRTSVLIPNEQFF. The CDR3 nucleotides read TGTGCCAGCAGCCAGCGGACTAGCGTGCTTATACCCAATGAGCAGTTCTTC.

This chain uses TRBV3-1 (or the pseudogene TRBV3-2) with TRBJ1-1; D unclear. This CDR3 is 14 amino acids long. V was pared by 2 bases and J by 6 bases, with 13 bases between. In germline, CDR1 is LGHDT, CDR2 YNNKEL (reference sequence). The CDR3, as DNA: TGTGCCAGCAGCCAATCCGGGTTCGGAGCTGAAGCTTTCTTT. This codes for CASSQSGFGAEAFF.

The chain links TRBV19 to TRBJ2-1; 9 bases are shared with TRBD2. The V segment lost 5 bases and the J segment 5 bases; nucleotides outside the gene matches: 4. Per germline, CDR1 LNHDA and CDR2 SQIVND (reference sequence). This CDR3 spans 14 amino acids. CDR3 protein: CASSATSGNNEQFF. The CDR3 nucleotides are TGTGCCAGTAGTGCGACTAGCGGAAACAATGAGCAGTTCTTC.

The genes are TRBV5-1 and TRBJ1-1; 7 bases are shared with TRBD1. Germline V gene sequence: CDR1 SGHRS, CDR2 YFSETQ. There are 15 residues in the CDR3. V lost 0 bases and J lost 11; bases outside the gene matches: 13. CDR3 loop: CASSLGGGNRGYAFF. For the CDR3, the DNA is TGCGCCAGCAGCTTGGGAGGAGGGAACAGGGGATACGCTTTCTTT.

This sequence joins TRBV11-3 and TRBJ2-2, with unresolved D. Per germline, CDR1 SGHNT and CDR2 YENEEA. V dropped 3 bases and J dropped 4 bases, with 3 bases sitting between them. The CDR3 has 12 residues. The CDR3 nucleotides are TGTGCCAGCAGCTTCAGCACCGGGGAGCTGTTTTTT. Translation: CASSFSTGELFF.

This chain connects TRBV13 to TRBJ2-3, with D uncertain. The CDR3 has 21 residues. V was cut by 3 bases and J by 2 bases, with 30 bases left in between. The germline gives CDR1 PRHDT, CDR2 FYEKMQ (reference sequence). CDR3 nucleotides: TGTGCCAGCAGCTTGATTTTTGGTGGAATAGTAACCAAGACACACACAGATACGCAGTATTTT. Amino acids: CASSLIFGGIVTKTHTDTQYF.

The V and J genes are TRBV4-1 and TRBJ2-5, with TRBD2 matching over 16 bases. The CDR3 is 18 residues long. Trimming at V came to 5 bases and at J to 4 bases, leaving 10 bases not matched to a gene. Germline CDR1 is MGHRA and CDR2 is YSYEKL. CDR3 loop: CASSAPPGLAGGVETQYF. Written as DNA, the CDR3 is TGCGCCAGCAGCGCACCACCGGGACTAGCGGGAGGGGTAGAGACCCAGTACTTC.

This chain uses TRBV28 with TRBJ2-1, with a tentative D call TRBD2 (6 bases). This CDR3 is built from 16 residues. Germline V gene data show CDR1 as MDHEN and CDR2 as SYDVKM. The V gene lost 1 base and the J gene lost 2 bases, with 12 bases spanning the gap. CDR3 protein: CASSLFSGDPYNEQFF. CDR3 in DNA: TGTGCCAGCAGTTTATTCTCGGGGGACCCCTACAATGAGCAGTTCTTC.

CDR3 nucleotides: TGTGCCAGCAGCCAAGGGTTCGGAGCGGGAGGGGGGCCAGATACGCAGTATTTT. This encodes CASSQGFGAGGGPDTQYF. V usage is TRBV4-2 and J usage is TRBJ2-3, with 10 positions matching TRBD2. With V trimmed by 1 base and J by 4 bases, 11 bases remained unmatched. The length of the CDR3 is 18 residues. Per germline, CDR1 LGHNA and CDR2 YNFKEQ.

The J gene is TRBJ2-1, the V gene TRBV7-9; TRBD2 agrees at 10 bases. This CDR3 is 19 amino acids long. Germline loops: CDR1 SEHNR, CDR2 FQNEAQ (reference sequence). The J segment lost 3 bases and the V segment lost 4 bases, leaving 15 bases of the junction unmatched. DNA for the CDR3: TGTGCCAGCAGCTCTCAAGTGGGGGGCTCTAGCGGGAGCTACAATGAGCAGTTCTTC. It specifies CASSSQVGGSSGSYNEQFF.

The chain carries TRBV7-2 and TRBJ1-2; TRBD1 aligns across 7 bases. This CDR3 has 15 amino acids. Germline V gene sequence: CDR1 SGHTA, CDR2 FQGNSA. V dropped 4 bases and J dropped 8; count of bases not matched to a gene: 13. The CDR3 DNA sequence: TGTGCCAGCAGCTCACCACGATTCTGGACAGGCGGCTACACCTTC. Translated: CASSSPRFWTGGYTF.

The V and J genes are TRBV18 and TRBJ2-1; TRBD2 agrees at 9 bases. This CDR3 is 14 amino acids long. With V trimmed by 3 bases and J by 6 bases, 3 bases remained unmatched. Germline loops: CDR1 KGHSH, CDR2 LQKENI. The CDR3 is CASSPEREANEQFF. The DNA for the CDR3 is TGTGCCAGCTCACCGGAGCGGGAGGCCAATGAGCAGTTCTTC.

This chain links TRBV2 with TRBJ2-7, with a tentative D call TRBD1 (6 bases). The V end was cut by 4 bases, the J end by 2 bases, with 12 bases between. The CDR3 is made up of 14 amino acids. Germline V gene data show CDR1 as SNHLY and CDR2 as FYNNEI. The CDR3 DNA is TGTGCCAGCAGTGTGCAGGGGCTAACCTACGAGCAGTACTTC. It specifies CASSVQGLTYEQYF.

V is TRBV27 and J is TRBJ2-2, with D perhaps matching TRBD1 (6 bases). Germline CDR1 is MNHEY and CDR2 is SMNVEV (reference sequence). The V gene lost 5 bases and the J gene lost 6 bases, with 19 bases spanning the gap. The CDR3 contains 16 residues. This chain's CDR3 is CASSPIQGRSAGELFF. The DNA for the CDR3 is TGTGCCAGCAGTCCTATACAGGGCCGGTCGGCCGGGGAGCTGTTTTTT.

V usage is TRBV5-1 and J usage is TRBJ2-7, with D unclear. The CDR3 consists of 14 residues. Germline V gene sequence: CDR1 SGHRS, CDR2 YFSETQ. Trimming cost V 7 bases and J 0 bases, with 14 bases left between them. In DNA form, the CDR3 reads TGCGCCAGCGAAGAAAGTCCTAGCTCCTACGAGCAGTACTTC. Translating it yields CASEESPSSYEQYF.

Here the CDR3 DNA reads TGCAGTGCTAGTAGCACAGGGGGTTTGTATGGCTACACCTTC. Encoded protein: CSASSTGGLYGYTF. The chain has TRBV20-1 and TRBJ1-2, with 8 positions matching TRBD1. V lost 3 bases and J lost 5; bases outside the gene matches: 8. The CDR3 is made up of 14 amino acids. Germline assignment: CDR1 DFQATT and CDR2 SNEGSKA (reference sequence).

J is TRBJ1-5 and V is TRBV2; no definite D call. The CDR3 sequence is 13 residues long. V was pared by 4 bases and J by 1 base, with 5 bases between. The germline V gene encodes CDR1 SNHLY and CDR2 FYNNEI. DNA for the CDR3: TGTGCCAGCAGTGTCGAGAGCAATCAGCCCCAGCATTTT. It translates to CASSVESNQPQHF.

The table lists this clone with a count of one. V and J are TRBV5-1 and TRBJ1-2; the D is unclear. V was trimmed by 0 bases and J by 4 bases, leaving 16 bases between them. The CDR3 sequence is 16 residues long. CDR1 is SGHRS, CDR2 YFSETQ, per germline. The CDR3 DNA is TGCGCCAGCAGCTTGGGGAGGAGGGAGATGGGCTATGGCTACACCTTC. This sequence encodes CASSLGRREMGYGYTF.

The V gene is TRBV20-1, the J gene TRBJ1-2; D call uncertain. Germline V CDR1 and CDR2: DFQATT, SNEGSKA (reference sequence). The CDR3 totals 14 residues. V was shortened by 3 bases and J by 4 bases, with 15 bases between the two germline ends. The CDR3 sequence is CSASPNYRAYGYTF. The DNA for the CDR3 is TGCAGTGCTAGTCCGAACTATCGAGCCTATGGCTACACCTTC.

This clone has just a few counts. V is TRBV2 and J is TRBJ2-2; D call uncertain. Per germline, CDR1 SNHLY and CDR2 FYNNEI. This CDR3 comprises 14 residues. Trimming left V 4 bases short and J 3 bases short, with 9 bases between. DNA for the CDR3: TGTGCCAGCAGTGTGGGCAAGTACACCGGGGAGCTGTTTTTT. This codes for CASSVGKYTGELFF.

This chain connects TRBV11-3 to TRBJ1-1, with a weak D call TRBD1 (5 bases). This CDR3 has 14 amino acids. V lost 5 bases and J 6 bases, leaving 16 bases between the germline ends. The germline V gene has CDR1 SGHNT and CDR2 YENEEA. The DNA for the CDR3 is TGTGCCAGCAGCGCCGGGCCCGGGGGATCTGAAGCTTTCTTT. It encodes CASSAGPGGSEAFF. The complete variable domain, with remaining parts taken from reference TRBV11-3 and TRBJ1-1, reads EAGVVQSPRYKIIEKKQPVAFWCNPISGHNTLYWYLQNLGQGPELLIRYENEEAVDDSQLPKDRFSAERLKGVDSTLKIQPAELGDSAVYLCASSAGPGGSEAFFGQGTRLTVV.

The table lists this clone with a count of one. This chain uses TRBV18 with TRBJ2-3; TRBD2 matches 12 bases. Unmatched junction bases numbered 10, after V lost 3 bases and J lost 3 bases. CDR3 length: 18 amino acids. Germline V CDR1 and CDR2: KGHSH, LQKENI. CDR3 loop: CASSPTRSGLAGTDTQYF. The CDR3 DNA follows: TGTGCCAGCTCACCGACAAGGTCAGGACTAGCGGGGACAGATACGCAGTATTTT. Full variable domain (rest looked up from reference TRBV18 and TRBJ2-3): NAGVMQNPRHLVRRRGQEARLRCSPMKGHSHVYWYRQLPEEGLKFMVYLQKENIIDESGMPKERFSAEFPKEGPSILRIQQVVRGDSAAYFCASSPTRSGLAGTDTQYFGPGTRLTVL.